A single sample gave rise to the 3 T cell receptor beta chains below, sequenced in a study of CD8+ T cells in alopecia areata. RNA, once extracted, was reverse transcribed into cDNA for use as the sequencing template. Data came from immunoSEQ multiplex PCR; TCRdb stores just in-frame clones and leaves some out. The table records 190,000 or so clones, under 60% of them present only once. The treatment here: oral pan-JAK inhibitor, 5-10 mg twice daily. Here the sequenced sample was CD8+ T cells sorted from blood, taken at week 24, from a patient treated with tofacitinib. The receptors derive from a human donor with alopecia areata.

The chain is built from TRBV10-3 and TRBJ2-3; D gene uncertain. Germline V gives CDR1 ENHRY, CDR2 SYGVKD. The CDR3 has 14 residues. V gave up 0 bases and J gave up 6 bases, with 10 bases separating them. The CDR3 sequence: CAISESVRADTQYF. The CDR3 DNA reads TGTGCCATCAGTGAGTCGGTTCGAGCGGATACGCAGTATTTT.

The V call is TRBV6-5, the J call TRBJ1-1; no clear D. The CDR3 contains 14 residues. Trimming pared 0 bases from V and 1 base from J, leaving 6 bases between. Germline CDR1 and CDR2: MNHEY and SVGAGI. This CDR3 is CASSYSEANTEAFF. The CDR3 DNA follows: TGTGCCAGCAGTTACTCTGAGGCGAACACTGAAGCTTTCTTT.

CDR3 region: CAISDRGDYGYTF. The CDR3, as DNA: TGTGCCATCAGTGACAGGGGAGACTATGGCTACACCTTC. The V and J genes are TRBV10-3 and TRBJ1-2, with D maybe TRBD1 (6 bases). CDR3 length: 13 amino acids. The germline gives CDR1 ENHRY, CDR2 SYGVKD. The V and J ends lost 3 bases and 3 bases respectively, with 8 bases between them.